The 15 T cell receptor beta chains below were found in one sample sequenced in a study of blood T cells in healthy people across ages. Primers used in a second PCR of roughly 6 to 12 cycles were a sample-barcoded 5' primer and a J-beta primer mix. Via MiXCR, TCRdb re-called the 5' RACE reads, giving one row per CDR3 protein. The sample lists hundreds of thousands of distinct CDR3 sequences, roughly 56% occurring once. Sequences were obtained from blood. The receptors stem from a man in his forties or fifties in good health.

The rearrangement joins TRBV6-5 to TRBJ1-1, with TRBD1 matching 7 bases. This CDR3 is 15 amino acids long. Germline V gene lookup returns CDR1 MNHEY and CDR2 SVGAGI. Losses at the gene ends were 5 bases for V and 1 base for J; bases not matched to a gene: 7. The CDR3 DNA is TGTGCCAGCAGTCGTCCGGGACAGAGGAACACTGAAGCTTTCTTT. Protein: CASSRPGQRNTEAFF.

This clonotype was found a few times. The chain combines TRBV7-9 with TRBJ1-5, with 9 bases that match TRBD1. Germline-derived CDR1 and CDR2 are SEHNR and FQNEAQ (reference sequence). V was clipped by 5 bases and J by 1 base; unmatched bases: 3. There are 15 residues in the CDR3. CDR3 residues: CASSEGTGSNQPQHF. In DNA, the CDR3 is TGTGCCAGCAGCGAAGGGACAGGGAGCAATCAGCCCCAGCATTTT. Based on the CDR3 plus reference TRBV7-9 and TRBJ1-5, the full variable domain is DTGVSQNPRHKITKRGQNVTFRCDPISEHNRLYWYRQTLGQGPEFLTYFQNEAQLEKSRLLSDRFSAERPKGSFSTLEIQRTEQGDSAMYLCASSEGTGSNQPQHFGDGTRLSIL.

The chain carries TRBV4-3 and TRBJ2-7; D may be TRBD1 (6 bases). The germline gives CDR1 LGHNA, CDR2 YSLEER. The CDR3 extends over 14 amino acids. The V and J ends lost 1 base and 5 bases respectively, with 12 bases between them. The CDR3 reads CASSQGGGDDEQYF. For the CDR3, the DNA is TGCGCCAGCAGCCAAGGAGGGGGAGACGACGAGCAGTACTTC.

CDR3 DNA: TGTGCCAGCAGCTCTACCCCCACGCCGACAGATACGCAGTATTTT. This encodes CASSSTPTPTDTQYF. This chain uses TRBV7-3 with TRBJ2-3; D unclear. CDR3 size: 15 residues. The germline gives CDR1 SGHTA, CDR2 FQGTGA. Trimming pared 4 bases from V and 3 bases from J, leaving 14 bases between.

The DNA for the CDR3 is TGTGCCAGCATGACAGGGGGTCATTCACCCCTCCACTTT. It codes for CASMTGGHSPLHF. J is TRBJ1-6 and V is TRBV6-5, with 9 bases identical to TRBD1. This CDR3 region has 13 residues. V dropped 7 bases and J dropped 8; count of bases not matched to a gene: 3. The V gene's germline CDR1 is MNHEY and CDR2 SVGAGI.

Of note for this clonotype: A junction boundary mismatches the germline segment, possibly from a read error. The chain links TRBV27 to TRBJ2-5, with unresolved D. Germline V lookup: CDR1 MNHEY, CDR2 SMNVEV (reference sequence). This CDR3 has 13 amino acids. The CDR3 spells CASGKDGKETQYF. The CDR3 bases are TGTGCCAGCGGAAAGGACGGTAAAGAGACCCAGTATTTC.

J is TRBJ2-1 and V is TRBV7-9; D may be TRBD1 or TRBD2 (5 bases each). V dropped 3 bases and J dropped 10 bases, with 19 bases sitting between them. Looked up from germline, CDR1 is SEHNR and CDR2 is FQNEAQ (reference sequence). The CDR3 is 15 amino acids. The CDR3 nucleotides are TGTGCCAGCAGCTTTGGGGGTCCAATGGGGAAGGAGCAGTTCTTC. It encodes CASSFGGPMGKEQFF.

This rearrangement joins TRBV7-9 to TRBJ1-1; D gene unclear. The germline V gene encodes CDR1 SEHNR and CDR2 FQNEAQ (reference sequence). V lost 5 bases and J 4 bases, leaving 11 bases between the germline ends. The CDR3 length is 13 residues. Written as DNA, the CDR3 is TGTGCCAGCAGCGCAGTAGGTGGCACTGAAGCTTTCTTT. Residues: CASSAVGGTEAFF.

The J gene is TRBJ2-5, the V gene TRBV28, with 9 nucleotides matching TRBD2. With V trimmed by 1 base and J by 11 bases, 14 bases remained unmatched. Germline CDR1 and CDR2: MDHEN and SYDVKM. CDR3 length equals 16 residues. In DNA, the CDR3 is TGTGCCAGCAGTTTATTTGGCGGGAGGGCCCGCAATGAGCAGTACTTC. It translates to CASSLFGGRARNEQYF. The full variable domain, completed using reference TRBV28 and TRBJ2-5, is DVKVTQSSRYLVKRTGEKVFLECVQDMDHENMFWYRQDPGLGLRLIYFSYDVKMKEKGDIPEGYSVSREKKERFSLILESASTNQTSMYLCASSLFGGRARNEQYFGPGTRLLVL.

The J gene is TRBJ2-2, the V gene TRBV12-3 or TRBV12-4; 15 bases agree with TRBD2. This CDR3 contains 15 residues. V gave up 8 bases and J gave up 4 bases; unmatched junction bases: 2. The CDR3: CASGTSGRSTGELFF. CDR3 coding DNA: TGTGCCAGCGGGACTAGCGGGAGGAGCACCGGGGAGCTGTTTTTT.

Ten or more counts support this clonotype. The chain joins TRBV11-1 to TRBJ2-3, with 7 bases that match TRBD2. J lost 2 bases, V lost 4 bases, and 6 bases had no gene match. The CDR3 covers 15 residues. Germline V gives CDR1 SGHAT, CDR2 FQDESV (reference sequence). DNA for the CDR3: TGTGCCAGCAGCTCCCTGGGACTACCCACAGATACGCAGTATTTT. Amino acids: CASSSLGLPTDTQYF. The full variable domain, in which reference TRBV11-1 and TRBJ2-3 provide the parts outside the CDR3, is EAEVAQSPRYKITEKSQAVAFWCDPISGHATLYWYRQILGQGPELLVQFQDESVVDDSQLPKDRFSAERLKGVDSTLKIQPAELGDSAMYLCASSSLGLPTDTQYFGPGTRLTVL.

This chain uses TRBV7-3 with TRBJ2-3; D gene ambiguous. V was clipped by 2 bases and J by 0 bases, with 6 bases between them. This CDR3 spans 14 amino acids. Germline values: CDR1 SGHTA, CDR2 FQGTGA. The DNA of the CDR3 is TGTGCCAGCAGCTTAGACTTTAGCACAGATACGCAGTATTTT. Translating it yields CASSLDFSTDTQYF.

The chain employs TRBV7-3 and TRBJ2-5; D may correspond to TRBD1 or TRBD2 (5 bases each). The germline gives CDR1 SGHTA, CDR2 FQGTGA. The CDR3 has 17 residues. The germline V and J ends were trimmed by 3 bases and 0 bases, with 17 bases remaining between them. The CDR3 reads CASSLGVAPSYQETQYF. The CDR3 DNA follows: TGTGCCAGCAGCTTGGGGGTAGCGCCCTCGTACCAAGAGACCCAGTACTTC.

The rearrangement joins TRBV7-2 to TRBJ1-2; D ambiguous. Per germline, CDR1 SGHTA and CDR2 FQGNSA. The CDR3 length is 12 residues. The V and J ends lost 1 base and 8 bases respectively, with 8 bases between them. CDR3 residues: CASSLDGWGYTF. The CDR3 DNA reads TGTGCCAGCAGCTTAGATGGTTGGGGCTACACCTTC.

Note on this clonotype: One end of the junction fails to match germline, which may point to a read error. This chain uses TRBV7-2 with TRBJ2-4, with 7 bases matching TRBD2. The J call is uncertain, as TRBJ2-5 better fits the DNA end. The CDR3 loop spans 16 amino acids. Germline V gene lookup returns CDR1 SGHTA and CDR2 FQGNSA. CDR3 sequence reads: CANSPRDGGIQETQYF. In nucleotides, the CDR3 is TGTGCCAACAGCCCTCGGGACGGGGGGATCCAAGAGACCCAGTACTTC.